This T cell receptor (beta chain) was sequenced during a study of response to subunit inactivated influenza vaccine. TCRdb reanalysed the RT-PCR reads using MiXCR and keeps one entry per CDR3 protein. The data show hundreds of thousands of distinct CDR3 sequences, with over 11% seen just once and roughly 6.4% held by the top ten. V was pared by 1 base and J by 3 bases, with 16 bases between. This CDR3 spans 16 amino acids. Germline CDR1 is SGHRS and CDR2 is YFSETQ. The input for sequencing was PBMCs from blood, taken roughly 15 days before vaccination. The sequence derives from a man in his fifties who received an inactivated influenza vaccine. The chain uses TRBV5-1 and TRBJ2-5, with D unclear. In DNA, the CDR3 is TGCGCCAGCAGCTTGTATCCGTCGCAGGTCAAAGAGACCCAGTACTTC. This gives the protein CASSLYPSQVKETQYF.